This TCR beta chain derives from a study of T cells in Graves' hyperthyroidism and ophthalmopathy. Amplified TCR beta CDR3 regions came from RNA transcripts. RT-PCR in the first round (using the HTBI primer set) targeted the TCR CDR3. Via MiXCR, TCRdb re-called the multiplex PCR reads, giving one row per CDR3 protein. The profile shows hundreds of thousands of distinct CDR3 sequences, approximately 19% of them singletons. The CDR3 extends over 17 amino acids. With 0 bases clipped from V and 3 bases from J, the junction kept 9 bases outside the gene matches. Germline V gives CDR1 DFQATT, CDR2 SNEGSKA (reference sequence).

The sample consisted of blood. This TCR derives from a woman aged 50 to 65 with Graves' hyperthyroidism that later progressed to Graves' ophthalmopathy. This chain joins TRBV20-1 and TRBJ2-4; 9 bases match TRBD2. CDR3 bases: TGCAGTGCTAGAGATCTTAGTAATAGCGGGGGCAAAAACATTCAGTACTTC. It specifies CSARDLSNSGGKNIQYF.